Given below is one TCR beta chain in context. Looked up from germline, CDR1 is SQVTM and CDR2 is ANQGSEA. The CDR3 covers 14 residues. V lost 4 bases, J lost 14 bases, and 15 bases stayed unmatched. TCRdb re-called the 5' RACE reads with MiXCR, one entry per CDR3 protein. Of around 150,000 distinct CDR3 sequences in the sample, roughly 15% were seen once. This sample is drawn from a study of T-cell memory formation after mild COVID-19. Study overall: Largely donor-specific TCR clusters were found.

The rearrangement links TRBV29-1 to TRBJ2-1; TRBD2 aligns across 9 bases. Sequencing was performed on PBMCs or a T cell subset sorted from them (not recorded which). The clonotype originates from an adult woman who had mild COVID-19 (a few samples of this study predate the infection). Cell type and time point are not known. The CDR3 coding sequence is TGCAGCGTTGGCCCTAGCGGGGCGCTCACAACGGAGTTCTTC. Protein sequence: CSVGPSGALTTEFF.